A selection of T cell receptor beta chains follows, all from one sample in a study of T-cell memory formation after mild COVID-19. A single record per CDR3 protein comes from TCRdb applying MiXCR to the 5' RACE reads. The sample carries 150,000 to 200,000 distinct CDR3 sequences, about an eighth recorded once. Material for sequencing was PBMCs or a T cell subset sorted from them (not recorded which). These receptors all come from a man aged 18 to 35 who had mild COVID-19 (a few samples of this study predate the infection). Cell type and time point are not known. CDR3s include the opening cysteine and the closing phenylalanine or tryptophan. Each record gives: clone size, J gene, V gene, D gene, CDR3 DNA, CDR3 protein. D genes are given only for firm matches. Not every row has a clone size; where given, it reads once, few, many or a size class.

abundance: -
j_gene: TRBJ2-3
v_gene: TRBV7-3
d_gene: TRBD1
CDR3nt: TGTGCCAGCAGCCAAACCAGGGACAGGGGGTCTCCAGATACGCAGTATTTT
CDR3aa: CASSQTRDRGSPDTQYF

abundance: -
j_gene: TRBJ2-3
v_gene: TRBV20-1
d_gene: -
CDR3nt: TGCAGTGCTAGGCACGCCAGGGGCTACACAGATACGCAGTATTTT
CDR3aa: CSARHARGYTDTQYF

abundance: many
j_gene: TRBJ2-1
v_gene: TRBV29-1
d_gene: -
CDR3nt: TGCAGCGCCGGGGGAGGGGGACCCCCGTCGGGAAATGAGCAGTTCTTC
CDR3aa: CSAGGGGPPSGNEQFF

abundance: few
j_gene: TRBJ2-1
v_gene: TRBV7-2
d_gene: -
CDR3nt: TGTGCCAGCAGCCCGGCGGGGATAGAGCAGTTCTTC
CDR3aa: CASSPAGIEQFF

abundance: -
j_gene: TRBJ1-4
v_gene: TRBV19
d_gene: TRBD1
CDR3nt: TGTGCCAGTCGTCAGACAGGGCCAAATGAAAAACTGTTTTTT
CDR3aa: CASRQTGPNEKLFF

abundance: -
j_gene: TRBJ2-7
v_gene: TRBV11-2
d_gene: -
CDR3nt: TGTGCCAGCAGCATGACGGTCCTGGAGCAGTACTTC
CDR3aa: CASSMTVLEQYF

abundance: -
j_gene: TRBJ1-2
v_gene: TRBV20-1
d_gene: -
CDR3nt: TGCAGTGCCCCTCGGACGGGACGTGGCTACACCTTC
CDR3aa: CSAPRTGRGYTF

abundance: many
j_gene: TRBJ2-1
v_gene: TRBV5-5
d_gene: -
CDR3nt: TGTGCCAGCAGCTTGGCTCCGGGACCATACAATGAGCAGTTCTTC
CDR3aa: CASSLAPGPYNEQFF

abundance: few
j_gene: TRBJ2-3
v_gene: TRBV6-5
d_gene: -
CDR3nt: TGTGCCAGCAGTTCACGACGGGGGACAGATACGCAGTATTTT
CDR3aa: CASSSRRGTDTQYF

abundance: -
j_gene: TRBJ2-5
v_gene: TRBV5-6
d_gene: -
CDR3nt: TGTGCCAGCAGCTTGGAGCAGGGGTTTACGGAGACCCAGTACTTC
CDR3aa: CASSLEQGFTETQYF

abundance: -
j_gene: TRBJ1-1
v_gene: TRBV7-2
d_gene: -
CDR3nt: TGTGCCAGCAGCTTTACAGGGAGCACTGAAGCTTTCTTT
CDR3aa: CASSFTGSTEAFF

abundance: -
j_gene: TRBJ1-6
v_gene: TRBV11-2
d_gene: TRBD1
CDR3nt: TGTGCCAGCAGCGGAGAGACAGGGAGGTTTAATTCACCCCTCCACTTT
CDR3aa: CASSGETGRFNSPLHF

abundance: many
j_gene: TRBJ2-7
v_gene: TRBV6-2/TRBV6-3
d_gene: TRBD2
CDR3nt: TGTGCCAGCAGTTCCTGGACTAGCGGGGGCCGAAGAGCAGGCGAGCAGTACTTC
CDR3aa: CASSSWTSGGRRAGEQYF

abundance: -
j_gene: TRBJ1-4
v_gene: TRBV21-1
d_gene: -
CDR3nt: TGTGCCAGCAGCAAAGTCCCTTGGGTGGAGGGGGGAAGAATGATGTTTTTT
CDR3aa: CASSKVPWVEGGRMMFF

abundance: many
j_gene: TRBJ1-1
v_gene: TRBV4-1
d_gene: -
CDR3nt: TGCGCCAGCAGCCAAGGAATAGCGAACACTGAAGCTTTCTTT
CDR3aa: CASSQGIANTEAFF